These 17 T cell receptor beta chains were sequenced from one sample in a study of cytomegalovirus exposure and HLA in healthy donors (dated by TCRdb to the late 2010s). Library method: the immunoSEQ multiplex PCR assay. For the multiplex PCR, a mixture combining 60 forward primers for TCR Vbeta segments and 13 reverse primers for TCR Jbeta segments was used. The immuneACCESS repertoire file appears here via TCRdb, limited to in-frame rearrangements. These files lack a portion of the clones; in checked studies, under half of the deficit traces to unresolved V genes, and the cause of the others is not known. The sample contains about 150,000 clones, over 60% of them found a single time. Of the sample, approximately 2.1% is held by the ten largest clones. The source material was PBMCs. The receptors come from a man between 40 and 49 years old in good health and CMV-seronegative.

The V gene is TRBV28, the J gene TRBJ1-5; 9 bases fit TRBD1. Germline V CDR1 and CDR2: MDHEN, SYDVKM. There are 16 residues in the CDR3. V trimming: 3 bases; J trimming: 9 bases; junction bases outside the gene matches: 12. The chain's CDR3 is CASSFSGQGRPRPQHF. The CDR3 nucleotides are TGTGCCAGCAGTTTCTCAGGACAGGGGAGGCCCCGGCCCCAGCATTTT.

The chain links TRBV6-1 to TRBJ1-1; D ambiguous. Germline lookup yields CDR1 MNHNS and CDR2 SASEGT. Trimming left V 3 bases short and J 1 base short, with 12 bases between. There are 15 residues in the CDR3. CDR3 in amino acids: CASSDSSRSNTEAFF. DNA for the CDR3: TGTGCCAGCAGTGATAGTTCTAGGTCGAACACTGAAGCTTTCTTT.

Only one count was recorded for this clone. This chain joins TRBV5-1 and TRBJ2-5; the D gene is possibly TRBD1 (6 bases). The CDR3 has 15 residues. V was cut by 4 bases and J by 2 bases, with 15 bases left in between. Germline V gene data show CDR1 as SGHRS and CDR2 as YFSETQ. The CDR3 bases are TGCGCCAGCAGCGAAGGACAGTCCTATCAAGAGACCCAGTACTTC. It is translated as CASSEGQSYQETQYF.

The table lists this clone with a few counts. This sequence joins TRBV6-5 and TRBJ2-1, with D uncertain. The CDR3 extends over 13 amino acids. V was pared by 5 bases and J by 4 bases, with 9 bases between. Germline values: CDR1 MNHEY, CDR2 SVGAGI. The CDR3 loop is CASSVSLYNEQFF. CDR3 in DNA: TGTGCCAGCAGTGTCTCGCTATACAATGAGCAGTTCTTC.

V gene TRBV7-9 combines with J gene TRBJ1-4; no definite D call. Germline V gene sequence: CDR1 SEHNR, CDR2 FQNEAQ (reference sequence). V was clipped by 4 bases and J by 5 bases, with 26 bases between them. This CDR3 is built from 19 residues. CDR3 sequence reads: CASSSYSGPGKATNEKLFF. CDR3 DNA sequence: TGTGCCAGCAGCTCATATAGCGGACCGGGGAAAGCCACAAATGAAAAACTGTTTTTT.

V usage is TRBV27 and J usage is TRBJ1-2, with D possibly TRBD1 on 5 matching bases. Germline V gives CDR1 MNHEY, CDR2 SMNVEV (reference sequence). Trimming removed 3 bases at V and 2 bases at J, with 7 bases between. The length of the CDR3 is 13 residues. The CDR3 DNA sequence: TGTGCCAGCAGTTTTTCAGGGAACTATGGCTACACCTTC. It yields the protein CASSFSGNYGYTF.

This clone was seen a handful of times. The chain links TRBV5-1 to TRBJ1-2; TRBD1 is a possible D gene (6 bases). CDR3 length equals 14 residues. V gave up 4 bases and J gave up 2 bases, with 12 bases separating them. Germline values: CDR1 SGHRS, CDR2 YFSETQ. CDR3 coding DNA: TGCGCCAGCAGCGCCACAGGGCAAAACTATGGCTACACCTTC. It specifies CASSATGQNYGYTF.

The chain recombines TRBV4-3 with TRBJ1-3; D not certain. The length of the CDR3 is 15 residues. The V gene's germline CDR1 is LGHNA and CDR2 YSLEER. Trimming stripped 0 bases from V and 0 bases from J, with 6 bases between. This CDR3 reads CASSQDTASGNTIYF. The CDR3 coding sequence is TGCGCCAGCAGCCAAGATACAGCCTCTGGAAACACCATATATTTT.

The chain combines TRBV5-1 with TRBJ2-7; 7 bases fit TRBD2. The germline V gene has CDR1 SGHRS and CDR2 YFSETQ. V lost 0 bases, J lost 4 bases, and 7 bases stayed unmatched. The CDR3 has 15 residues. CDR3 nucleotide sequence: TGCGCCAGCAGCTTGGGGCTAGGGGAGGGGTACGAGCAGTACTTC. Translated, it gives CASSLGLGEGYEQYF.

V is TRBV9 and J is TRBJ2-1; the match to TRBD2 covers 11 bases. CDR1 is SGDLS and CDR2 is YYNGEE in the germline V gene. V shed 0 bases, J shed 10 bases, and the junction held 3 bases outside the gene matches. The CDR3 is 14 residues long. CDR3 sequence: CASSVVLAGAEQFF. The CDR3 region has the DNA TGTGCCAGCAGCGTAGTACTAGCGGGGGCAGAGCAGTTCTTC. The entire variable domain, with the rest obtained from reference TRBV9 and TRBJ2-1, is as follows: DSGVTQTPKHLITATGQRVTLRCSPRSGDLSVYWYQQSLDQGLQFLIQYYNGEERAKGNILERFSAQQFPDLHSELNLSSLELGDSALYFCASSVVLAGAEQFFGPGTRLTVL.

The gene calls are TRBV5-4 and TRBJ2-7, with D perhaps TRBD2 (6 bases). The CDR3 is 12 residues long. CDR1 is SGHNT and CDR2 is YYREEE in the germline V gene (reference sequence). The V gene lost 2 bases and the J gene lost 6 bases, with 9 bases spanning the gap. Here the CDR3 DNA reads TGTGCCAGCAGCTTTCGGAGGGGCGAGCAGTACTTC. Its translation is CASSFRRGEQYF.

The chain couples TRBV7-2 to TRBJ2-5, with a weak D call TRBD2 (7 bases). V lost 6 bases, J lost 5 bases, and 31 bases lay in between. Germline V gives CDR1 SGHTA, CDR2 FQGNSA. This CDR3 is built from 19 residues. CDR3 DNA: TGTGCCAGCAGGCAAAAAGGGTTGGGGGCTAGCGGTACCTCGGAGACCCAGTACTTC. It encodes CASRQKGLGASGTSETQYF.

V and J are TRBV29-1 and TRBJ2-1; 12 nucleotides agree with TRBD2. The CDR3 length is 14 residues. J lost 10 bases, V lost 4 bases, and 8 bases had no gene match. Germline loops: CDR1 SQVTM, CDR2 ANQGSEA. CDR3 sequence: CSVAPSGRAGEQFF. The CDR3 DNA reads as TGCAGCGTTGCCCCTAGCGGGAGGGCCGGGGAGCAGTTCTTC.

The V gene is TRBV6-6, the J gene TRBJ2-3; D perhaps matches TRBD1 (5 bases). Germline assignment: CDR1 MNHNY and CDR2 SVGAGI (reference sequence). The CDR3 contains 16 residues. Trimming stripped 0 bases from V and 2 bases from J, with 12 bases between. The CDR3 region has the DNA TGTGCCAGCAGTTACTCGTCAGGGCAAAACACAGATACGCAGTATTTT. Amino acids: CASSYSSGQNTDTQYF.

This clone was detected once. The chain has TRBV13 and TRBJ1-5, with D uncertain. Trimming cost V 0 bases and J 7 bases, with 19 bases left between them. Germline loops: CDR1 PRHDT, CDR2 FYEKMQ (reference sequence). The CDR3 contains 17 residues. CDR3 sequence reads: CASSLGAGVSGLQPQHF. The CDR3 nucleotides are TGTGCCAGCAGCTTAGGGGCCGGGGTTTCTGGTCTCCAGCCCCAGCATTTT.

The chain carries TRBV28 and TRBJ2-7, with a possible D match to TRBD1 (6 bases). Germline assignment: CDR1 MDHEN and CDR2 SYDVKM. This CDR3 comprises 14 residues. V was pared by 3 bases and J by 1 base, with 10 bases between. The CDR3 protein is CASSLVGQSYEQYF. Here the CDR3 DNA reads TGTGCCAGCAGTTTGGTCGGACAGTCCTACGAGCAGTACTTC.

This clone was observed once. V and J are TRBV4-1 and TRBJ2-2; 11 bases map to TRBD2. The CDR3 sequence is 21 residues long. J lost 2 bases, V lost 8 bases, and 22 bases had no gene match. Germline V gene sequence: CDR1 MGHRA, CDR2 YSYEKL. The DNA for the CDR3 is TGCGCCAGCCGGCGGACAGGGGAAAGACTAGCGGGACCCTTTAACACCGGGGAGCTGTTTTTT. This translates into CASRRTGERLAGPFNTGELFF.